The TCR beta chain described here comes from a study of identical twins. Trimming at V came to 6 bases and at J to 4 bases, leaving 4 bases not matched to a gene. The CDR3 covers 13 residues. The donor group consisted entirely of healthy Caucasians. This clonotype was seen repeatedly, ten times or more. As yet, its antigen is unknown. Findings and caveats of the study: The more abundant beta clonotypes in cord blood had fewer insertions, and memory repertoires did not show this. Zero-insertion findings could be partly confounded by invariant cells (MAIT and iNKT cells).

Template switching supplied a universal primer site; unique molecular identifiers were carried on the cDNA. Via MiXCR, TCRdb re-called the 5' RACE reads, giving one row per CDR3 protein. The sample includes 550,000 to 700,000 distinct CDR3 sequences, nearly 10% of them seen just once. The same sample was also used in a study of yellow fever vaccine responses in identical twins.

The receptor was derived from a woman between 18 and 29 years old in good health. This sequence joins TRBV12-3 or TRBV12-4 and TRBJ2-7; the match to TRBD1 covers 9 bases. The sequenced material came from PBMCs. CDR3 sequence reads: CASSPTGGYEQYF. The CDR3, as DNA: TGTGCCAGCAGCCCGACAGGGGGGTACGAGCAGTACTTC.